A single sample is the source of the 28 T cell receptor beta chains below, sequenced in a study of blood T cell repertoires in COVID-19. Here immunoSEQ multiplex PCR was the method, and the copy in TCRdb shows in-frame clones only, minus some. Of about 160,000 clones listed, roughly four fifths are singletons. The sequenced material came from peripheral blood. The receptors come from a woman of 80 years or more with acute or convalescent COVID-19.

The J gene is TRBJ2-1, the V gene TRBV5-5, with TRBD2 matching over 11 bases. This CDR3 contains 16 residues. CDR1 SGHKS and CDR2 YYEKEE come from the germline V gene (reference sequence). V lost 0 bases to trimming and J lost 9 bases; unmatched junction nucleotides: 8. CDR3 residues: CASSLAVAGGPVEQFF. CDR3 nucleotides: TGTGCCAGCAGCTTGGCAGTAGCGGGAGGGCCGGTTGAGCAGTTCTTC.

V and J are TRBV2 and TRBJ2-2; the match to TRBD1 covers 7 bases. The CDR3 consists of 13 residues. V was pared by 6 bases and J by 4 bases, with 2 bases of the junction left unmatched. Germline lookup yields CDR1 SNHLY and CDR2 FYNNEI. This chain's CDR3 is CASRTGFTGELFF. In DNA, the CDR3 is TGTGCCAGCAGGACAGGGTTCACCGGGGAGCTGTTTTTT. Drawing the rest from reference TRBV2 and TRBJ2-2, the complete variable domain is EPEVTQTPSHQVTQMGQEVILRCVPISNHLYFYWYRQILGQKVEFLVSFYNNEISEKSEIFDDQFSVERPDGSNFTLKIRSTKLEDSAMYFCASRTGFTGELFFGEGSRLTVL.

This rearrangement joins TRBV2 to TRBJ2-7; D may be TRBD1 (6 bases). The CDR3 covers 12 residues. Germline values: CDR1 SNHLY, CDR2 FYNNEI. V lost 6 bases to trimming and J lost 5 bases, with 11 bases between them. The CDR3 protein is CASREQGHEQYF. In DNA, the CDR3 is TGTGCCAGCAGAGAACAGGGCCACGAGCAGTACTTC.

CDR3 residues: CASSLFKSTGELFF. CDR3 nucleotides: TGTGCCAGCAGCTTATTCAAGAGCACCGGGGAGCTGTTTTTT. This chain links TRBV11-2 with TRBJ2-2; no reliable D call. Germline lookup yields CDR1 SGHAT and CDR2 FQNNGV. V was trimmed by 2 bases and J by 4 bases, leaving 8 bases between them. The CDR3 is 14 residues long.

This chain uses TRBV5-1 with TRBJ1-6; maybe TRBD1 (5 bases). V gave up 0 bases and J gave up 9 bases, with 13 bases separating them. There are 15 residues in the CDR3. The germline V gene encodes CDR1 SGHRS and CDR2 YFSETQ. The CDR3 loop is CASSLEGREGSPLHF. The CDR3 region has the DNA TGCGCCAGCAGCTTGGAGGGCAGGGAAGGTTCACCCCTCCACTTT.

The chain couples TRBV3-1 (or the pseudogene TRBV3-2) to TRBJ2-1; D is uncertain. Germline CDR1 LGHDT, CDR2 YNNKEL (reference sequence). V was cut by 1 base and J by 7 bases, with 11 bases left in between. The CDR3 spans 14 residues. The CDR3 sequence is CASSQGLPWNEQFF. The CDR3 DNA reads TGTGCCAGCAGCCAAGGACTCCCTTGGAATGAGCAGTTCTTC.

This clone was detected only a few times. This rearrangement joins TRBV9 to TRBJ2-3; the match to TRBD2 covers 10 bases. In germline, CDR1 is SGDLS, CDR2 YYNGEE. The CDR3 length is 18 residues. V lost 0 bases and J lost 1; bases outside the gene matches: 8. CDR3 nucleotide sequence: TGTGCCAGCAGCGTAGCTCCACGGCTAGCGGGGGGCACAGATACGCAGTATTTT. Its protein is CASSVAPRLAGGTDTQYF.

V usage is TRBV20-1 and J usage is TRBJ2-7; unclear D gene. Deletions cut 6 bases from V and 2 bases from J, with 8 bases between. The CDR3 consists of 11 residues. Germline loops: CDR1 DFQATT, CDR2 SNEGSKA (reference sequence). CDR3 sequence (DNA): TGCAGTGCCATGCGAGCCTACGAGCAGTACTTC. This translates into CSAMRAYEQYF.

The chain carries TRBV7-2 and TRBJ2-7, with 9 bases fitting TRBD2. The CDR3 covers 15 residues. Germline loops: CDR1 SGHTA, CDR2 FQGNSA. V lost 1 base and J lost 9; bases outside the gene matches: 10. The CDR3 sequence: CASSLGVAGVLRQYF. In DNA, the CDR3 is TGTGCCAGCAGCTTAGGAGTAGCGGGAGTCTTAAGGCAGTACTTC.

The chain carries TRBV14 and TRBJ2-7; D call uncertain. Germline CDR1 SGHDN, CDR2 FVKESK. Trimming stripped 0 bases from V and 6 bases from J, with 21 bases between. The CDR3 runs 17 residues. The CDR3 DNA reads TGTGCCAGCAGCCAAGAGGTCGTCAGTACTATATCGAGCGAGCAGTACTTC. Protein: CASSQEVVSTISSEQYF.

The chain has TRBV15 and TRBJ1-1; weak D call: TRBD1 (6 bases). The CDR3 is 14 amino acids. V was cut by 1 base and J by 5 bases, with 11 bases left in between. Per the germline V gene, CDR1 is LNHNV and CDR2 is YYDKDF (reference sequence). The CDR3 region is CATSRGGQGTEAFF. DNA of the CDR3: TGTGCCACCAGCAGAGGAGGCCAGGGGACTGAAGCTTTCTTT.

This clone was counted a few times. The CDR3 nucleotides read TGCGCCAGCAGCCAAGAACGGAACTATGGCTACACCTTC. Amino acids: CASSQERNYGYTF. The V call is TRBV4-1, the J call TRBJ1-2; D remains unclear. Germline V CDR1 and CDR2: MGHRA, YSYEKL. Trimming pared 0 bases from V and 2 bases from J, leaving 4 bases between. The CDR3 extends over 13 amino acids.

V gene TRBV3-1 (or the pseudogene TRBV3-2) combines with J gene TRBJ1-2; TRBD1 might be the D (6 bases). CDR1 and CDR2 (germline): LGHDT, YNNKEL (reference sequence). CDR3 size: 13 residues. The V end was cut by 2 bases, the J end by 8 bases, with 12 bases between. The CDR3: CASSQNREGGYTF. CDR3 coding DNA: TGTGCCAGCAGCCAAAACAGGGAAGGCGGCTACACCTTC.

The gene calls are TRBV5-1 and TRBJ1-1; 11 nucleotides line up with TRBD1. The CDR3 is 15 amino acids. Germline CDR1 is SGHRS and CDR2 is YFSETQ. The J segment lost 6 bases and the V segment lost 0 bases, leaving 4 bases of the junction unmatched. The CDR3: CASSLGTGGLAEAFF. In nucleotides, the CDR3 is TGCGCCAGCAGCTTGGGGACAGGGGGCCTTGCTGAAGCTTTCTTT.

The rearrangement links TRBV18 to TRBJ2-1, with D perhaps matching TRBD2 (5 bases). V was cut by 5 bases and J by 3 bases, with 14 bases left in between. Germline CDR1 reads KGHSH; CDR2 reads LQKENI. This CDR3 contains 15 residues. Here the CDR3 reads CASSIGRGDYNEQFF. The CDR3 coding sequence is TGTGCCAGCTCAATTGGTCGGGGTGACTACAATGAGCAGTTCTTC.

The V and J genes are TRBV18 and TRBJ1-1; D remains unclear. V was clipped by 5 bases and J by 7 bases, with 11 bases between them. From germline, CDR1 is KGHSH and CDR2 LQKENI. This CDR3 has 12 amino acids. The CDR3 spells CASSAQADEAFF. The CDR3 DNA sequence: TGTGCCAGCTCAGCTCAGGCCGATGAAGCTTTCTTT.

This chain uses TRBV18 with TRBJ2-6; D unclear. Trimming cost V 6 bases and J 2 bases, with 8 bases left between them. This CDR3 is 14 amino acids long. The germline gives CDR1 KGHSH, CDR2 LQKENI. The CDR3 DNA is TGTGCCAGCTCCCTATCGACTGGGGCCAACGTCCTGACTTTC. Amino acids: CASSLSTGANVLTF.

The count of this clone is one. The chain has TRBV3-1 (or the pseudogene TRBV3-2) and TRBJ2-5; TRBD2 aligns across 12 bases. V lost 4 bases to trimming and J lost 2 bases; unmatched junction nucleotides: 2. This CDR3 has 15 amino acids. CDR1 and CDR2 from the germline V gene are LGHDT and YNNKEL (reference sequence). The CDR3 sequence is CASSLTSGGQETQYF. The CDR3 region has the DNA TGTGCCAGCAGCCTCACTAGCGGGGGGCAAGAGACCCAGTACTTC.

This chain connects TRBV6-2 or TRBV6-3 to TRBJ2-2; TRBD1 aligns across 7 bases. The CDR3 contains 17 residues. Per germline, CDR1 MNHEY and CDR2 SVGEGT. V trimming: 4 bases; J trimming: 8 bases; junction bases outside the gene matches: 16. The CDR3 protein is CASSSVPDRVPWGELFF. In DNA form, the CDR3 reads TGTGCCAGCAGTTCCGTCCCCGACAGGGTCCCTTGGGGGGAGCTGTTTTTT.

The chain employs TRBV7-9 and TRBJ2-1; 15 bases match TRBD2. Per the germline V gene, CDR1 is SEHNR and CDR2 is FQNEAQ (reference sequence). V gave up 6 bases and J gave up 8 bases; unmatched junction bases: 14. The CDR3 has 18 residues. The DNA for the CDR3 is TGTGCCAGCAGTGAAGCTACCGGGACTAGCGGGAGGTTCGATGAGCAGTTCTTC. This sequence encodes CASSEATGTSGRFDEQFF.

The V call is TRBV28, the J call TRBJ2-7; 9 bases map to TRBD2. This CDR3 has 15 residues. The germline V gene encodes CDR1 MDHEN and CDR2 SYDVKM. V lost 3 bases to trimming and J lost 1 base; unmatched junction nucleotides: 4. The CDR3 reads CASSFLLAGSYEQYF. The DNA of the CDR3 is TGTGCCAGCAGTTTTCTACTAGCGGGTTCCTACGAGCAGTACTTC.

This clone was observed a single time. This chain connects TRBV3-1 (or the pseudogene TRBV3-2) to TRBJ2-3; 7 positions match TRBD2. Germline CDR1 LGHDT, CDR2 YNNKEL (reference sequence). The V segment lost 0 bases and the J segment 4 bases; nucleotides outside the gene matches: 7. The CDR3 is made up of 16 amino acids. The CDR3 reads CASSQDEGGRSDTQYF. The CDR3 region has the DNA TGTGCCAGCAGCCAAGATGAGGGCGGGAGATCAGATACGCAGTATTTT.

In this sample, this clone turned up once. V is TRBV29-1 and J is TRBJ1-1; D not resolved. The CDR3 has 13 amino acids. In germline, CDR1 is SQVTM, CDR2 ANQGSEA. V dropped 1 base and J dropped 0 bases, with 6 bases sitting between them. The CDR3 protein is CSVEAFMNTEAFF. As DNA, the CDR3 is TGCAGCGTTGAAGCGTTTATGAACACTGAAGCTTTCTTT.

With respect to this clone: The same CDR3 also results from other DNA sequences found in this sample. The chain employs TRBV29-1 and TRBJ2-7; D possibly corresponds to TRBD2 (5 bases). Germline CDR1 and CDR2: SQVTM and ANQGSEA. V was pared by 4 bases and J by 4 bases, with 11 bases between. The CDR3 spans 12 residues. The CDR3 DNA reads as TGCAGCGTTGCAAGCGGAGGTTACGAGCAGTACTTC. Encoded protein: CSVASGGYEQYF.

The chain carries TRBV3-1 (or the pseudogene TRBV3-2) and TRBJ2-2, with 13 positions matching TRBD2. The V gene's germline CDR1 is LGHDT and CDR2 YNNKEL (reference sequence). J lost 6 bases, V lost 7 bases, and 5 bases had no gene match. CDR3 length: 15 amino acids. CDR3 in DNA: TGTGCCAGCAAGAGACTAGCGGGAGGTCCCGGGGAGCTGTTTTTT. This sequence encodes CASKRLAGGPGELFF.

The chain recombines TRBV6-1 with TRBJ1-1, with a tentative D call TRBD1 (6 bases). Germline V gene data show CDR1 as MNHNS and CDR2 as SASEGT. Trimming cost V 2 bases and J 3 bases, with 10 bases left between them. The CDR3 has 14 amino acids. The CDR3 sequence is CASSEQGPHTEAFF. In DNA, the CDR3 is TGTGCCAGCAGTGAACAGGGGCCCCACACTGAAGCTTTCTTT.

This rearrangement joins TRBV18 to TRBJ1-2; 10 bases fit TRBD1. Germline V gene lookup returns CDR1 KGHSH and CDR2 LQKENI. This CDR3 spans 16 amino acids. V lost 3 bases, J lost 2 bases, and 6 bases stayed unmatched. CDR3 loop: CASSPSTGGGNYGYTF. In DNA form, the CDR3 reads TGTGCCAGCTCACCTTCGACAGGGGGCGGAAACTATGGCTACACCTTC.

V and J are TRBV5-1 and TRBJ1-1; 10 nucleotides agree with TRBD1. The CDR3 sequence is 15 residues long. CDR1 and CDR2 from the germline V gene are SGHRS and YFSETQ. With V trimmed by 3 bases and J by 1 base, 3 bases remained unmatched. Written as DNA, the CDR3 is TGCGCCAGCAGCTCAAGGACAGGGGGGAACACTGAAGCTTTCTTT. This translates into CASSSRTGGNTEAFF.